The following is a T cell receptor (beta chain) sequence with its context. Antigen unknown. Adults of Caucasian background living in Nashville, Tennessee made up all donors. These data come from a study of shared clonotypes between healthy human individuals. About 30,000 T cell genomes, or roughly 180 ng DNA, went into the sorted-subset replicate PCRs. Measured with immunoSEQ multiplex PCR; TCRdb has only the in-frame clones, and not every one. This sample has 950,000 to 1,100,000 clones, with 70% to 80% found just once. The length of the CDR3 is 15 residues. The germline gives CDR1 SEHNR, CDR2 FQNEAQ (reference sequence). Findings and limits, study-wide: Clonotype sharing across donors was expected to vary with sequencing depth. Of the naive CD4 clonotypes, approximately 5% were shared across a handful of donors.

This sequence was found in a man aged 18 to 29 in good health. What was sequenced was memory CD4+ T cells sorted from blood. Subset defined: CD45RA-negative fraction. The chain has TRBV7-9 and TRBJ2-5, with TRBD1 matching over 9 bases. The DNA end lines up better with TRBJ2-7; the J call may be wrong. CDR3 DNA sequence: TGTGCCAGCAGCGTGGGGACAGGGCTTGTGGGCGAGCAGTACTTC. Translating gives CASSVGTGLVGEQYF.